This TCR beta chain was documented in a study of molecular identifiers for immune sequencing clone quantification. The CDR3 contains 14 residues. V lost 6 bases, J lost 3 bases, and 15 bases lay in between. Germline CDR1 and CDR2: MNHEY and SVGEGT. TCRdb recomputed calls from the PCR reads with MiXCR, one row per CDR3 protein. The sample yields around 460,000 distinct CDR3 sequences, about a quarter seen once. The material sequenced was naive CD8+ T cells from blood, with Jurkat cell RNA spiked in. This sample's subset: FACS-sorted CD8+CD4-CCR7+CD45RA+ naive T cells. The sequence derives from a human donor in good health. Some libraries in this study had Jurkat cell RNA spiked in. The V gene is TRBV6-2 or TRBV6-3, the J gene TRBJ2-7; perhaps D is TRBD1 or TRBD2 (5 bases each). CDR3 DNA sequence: TGTGCCAGCAGGGGACCAGCGGATTTCTACGAGCAGTACTTC. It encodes CASRGPADFYEQYF.